The clone carrying this T cell receptor beta chain has more than one count but fewer than ten. This sample is part of a study of T cells after yellow fever vaccination. TCRdb independently ran MiXCR on the 5' RACE reads; one entry per CDR3 protein. The sample records 400,000 or so distinct CDR3 sequences, around 20% being singletons. The CDR3 has 15 residues. Per germline, CDR1 MNHEY and CDR2 SVGAGI. Trimming left V 7 bases short and J 4 bases short, with 16 bases between. V is TRBV6-5 and J is TRBJ2-2; D possibly uses TRBD1 or TRBD2 (5 bases each). The sequencing here drew on PBMCs, taken before the yellow fever booster vaccination. The receptor's source is a man between 18 and 29 years old who received the YFV17D yellow fever vaccine. CDR3 in amino acids: CASTAEGRRTGELFF. DNA of the CDR3: TGTGCCAGCACCGCCGAGGGGCGCCGCACCGGGGAGCTGTTTTTT.